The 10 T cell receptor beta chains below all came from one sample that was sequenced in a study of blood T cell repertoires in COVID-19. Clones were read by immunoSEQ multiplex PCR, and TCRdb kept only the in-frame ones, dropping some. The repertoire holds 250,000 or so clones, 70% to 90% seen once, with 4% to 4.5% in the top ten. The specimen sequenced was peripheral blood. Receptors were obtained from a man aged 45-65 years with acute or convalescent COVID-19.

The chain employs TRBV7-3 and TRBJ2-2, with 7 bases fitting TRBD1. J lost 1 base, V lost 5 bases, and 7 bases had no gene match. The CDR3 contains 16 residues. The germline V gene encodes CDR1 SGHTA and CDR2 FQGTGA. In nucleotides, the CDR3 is TGTGCCAGCAGCATCCAGGCAGGGGGGAACACCGGGGAGCTGTTTTTT. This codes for CASSIQAGGNTGELFF.

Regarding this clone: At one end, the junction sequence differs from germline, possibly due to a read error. In nucleotides, the CDR3 is TGTGCCAGCAGCCAGGGAAGAACAGGGGGCTCCTTCGAGCAGTACTTC. It specifies CASSQGRTGGSFEQYF. The V gene is TRBV4-2, the J gene TRBJ2-7, with 9 bases identical to TRBD1. Germline assignment: CDR1 LGHNA and CDR2 YNFKEQ. The CDR3 sequence is 16 residues long.

CDR3 loop: CASSPGGGTSGNTIYF. DNA for the CDR3: TGCGCCAGCAGCCCCGGGGGGGGGACCTCTGGAAACACCATATATTTT. The genes are TRBV5-1 and TRBJ1-3; the D gene is possibly TRBD1 (5 bases). Germline V lookup: CDR1 SGHRS, CDR2 YFSETQ. With 4 bases removed from V and 0 bases from J, the gap between germline ends came to 14 bases. This CDR3 is 16 amino acids long.

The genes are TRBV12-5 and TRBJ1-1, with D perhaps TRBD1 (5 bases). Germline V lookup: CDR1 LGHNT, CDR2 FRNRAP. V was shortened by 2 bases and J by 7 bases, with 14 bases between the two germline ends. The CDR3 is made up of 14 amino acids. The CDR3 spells CASGLLPWGDEAFF. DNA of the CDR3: TGTGCTAGTGGTTTGCTCCCTTGGGGGGATGAAGCTTTCTTT.

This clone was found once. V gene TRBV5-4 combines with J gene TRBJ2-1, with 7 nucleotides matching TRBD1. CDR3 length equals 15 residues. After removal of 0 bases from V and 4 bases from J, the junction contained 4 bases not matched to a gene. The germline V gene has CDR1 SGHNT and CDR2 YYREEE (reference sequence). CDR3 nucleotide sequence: TGTGCCAGCAGCTTGGGTATGGGACAGTACAATGAGCAGTTCTTC. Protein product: CASSLGMGQYNEQFF.

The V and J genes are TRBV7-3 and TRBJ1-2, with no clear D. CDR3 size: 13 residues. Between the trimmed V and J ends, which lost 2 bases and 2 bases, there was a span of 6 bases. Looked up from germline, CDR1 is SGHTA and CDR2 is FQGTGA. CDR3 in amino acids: CASSLGPNYGYTF. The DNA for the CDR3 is TGTGCCAGCAGCTTAGGGCCGAACTATGGCTACACCTTC.

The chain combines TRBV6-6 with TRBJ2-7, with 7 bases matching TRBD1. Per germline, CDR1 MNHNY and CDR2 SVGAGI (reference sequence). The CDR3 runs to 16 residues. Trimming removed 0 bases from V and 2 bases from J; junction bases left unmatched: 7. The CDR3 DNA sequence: TGTGCCAGCAGTTACTCAACCGGACAGGCTCCCTACGAGCAGTACTTC. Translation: CASSYSTGQAPYEQYF.

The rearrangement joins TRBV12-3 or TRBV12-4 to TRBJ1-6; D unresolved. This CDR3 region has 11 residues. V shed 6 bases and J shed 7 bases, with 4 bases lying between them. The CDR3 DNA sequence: TGTGCCAGCAGGGCCAATTCACCCCTCCACTTT. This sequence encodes CASRANSPLHF.

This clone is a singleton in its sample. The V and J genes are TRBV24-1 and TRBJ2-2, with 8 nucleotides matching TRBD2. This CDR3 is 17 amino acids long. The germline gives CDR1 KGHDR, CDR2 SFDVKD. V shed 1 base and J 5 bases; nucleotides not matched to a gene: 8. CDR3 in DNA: TGTGCCACCAGTGATTTCCCGGGACTAGGAGGGACCGGGGAGCTGTTTTTT. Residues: CATSDFPGLGGTGELFF.

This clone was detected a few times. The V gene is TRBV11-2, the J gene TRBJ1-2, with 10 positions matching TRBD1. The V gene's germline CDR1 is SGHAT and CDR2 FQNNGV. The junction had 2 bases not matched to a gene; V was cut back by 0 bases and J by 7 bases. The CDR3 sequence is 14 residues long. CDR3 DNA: TGTGCCAGCAGCTTAGAGGGGACAGGGGTTGGCTACACCTTC. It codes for CASSLEGTGVGYTF.